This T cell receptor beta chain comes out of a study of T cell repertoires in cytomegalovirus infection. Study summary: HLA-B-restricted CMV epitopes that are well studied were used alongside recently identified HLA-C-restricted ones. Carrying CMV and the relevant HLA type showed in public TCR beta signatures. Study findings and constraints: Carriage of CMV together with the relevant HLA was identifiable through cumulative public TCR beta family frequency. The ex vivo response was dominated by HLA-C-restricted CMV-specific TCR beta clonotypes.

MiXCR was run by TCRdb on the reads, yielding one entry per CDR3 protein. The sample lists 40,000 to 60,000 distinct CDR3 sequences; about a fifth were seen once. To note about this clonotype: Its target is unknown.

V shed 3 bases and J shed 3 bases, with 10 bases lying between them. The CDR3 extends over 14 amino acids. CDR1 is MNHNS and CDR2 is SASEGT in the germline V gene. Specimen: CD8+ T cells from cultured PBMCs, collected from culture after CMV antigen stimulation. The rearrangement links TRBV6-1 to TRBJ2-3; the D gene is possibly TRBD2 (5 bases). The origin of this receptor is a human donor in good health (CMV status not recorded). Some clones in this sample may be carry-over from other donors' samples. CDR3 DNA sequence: TGTGCCAGCAGTGAGGACTTTGCGACAGATACGCAGTATTTT. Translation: CASSEDFATDTQYF.